This TCR beta chain is from a study of T cell repertoires in cytomegalovirus infection. Across the study: In the study, CMV epitopes included recently identified HLA-C-restricted and well-studied HLA-B-restricted ones.

Study-wide points: CMV-specific HLA-C-restricted TCR beta clonotypes dominated the ex vivo response.

Trimming removed 4 bases from V and 1 base from J, with 25 bases in between. CDR1 and CDR2 (germline): SEHNR, FQNEAQ (reference sequence). This CDR3 has 19 residues. This clonotype was seen only a few times. Its antigen is not known. TCRdb re-called the reads through MiXCR, storing one row per CDR3 protein. The table lists around 750,000 distinct CDR3 sequences, around a third of them singletons. The material was cultured CD8+ T cells from PBMCs, obtained from culture after CMV antigen stimulation. This chain joins TRBV7-9 and TRBJ1-2; D not certain. The TCR was taken from a human donor in good health (CMV status not recorded). Some clones in this sample may be carry-over from other donors' samples. DNA of the CDR3: TGTGCCAGCAGCTCAAAGGATCCGATCTACAGAAAAGATAACTATGGCTACACCTTC. This sequence encodes CASSSKDPIYRKDNYGYTF.